The 30 T cell receptor beta chains reported below all come from one sample, sequenced in a study of CD8 T cells in ankylosing spondylitis. TCRdb recomputed calls from the 5' RACE reads with MiXCR, one row per CDR3 protein. The table shows 90,000 to 120,000 distinct CDR3 sequences, with around 24% occurring only once. Source material: synovial fluid, either unsorted or a sorted T cell fraction (not recorded which). The receptors were sampled from a male donor with ankylosing spondylitis.

This clonotype was observed a handful of times. The V and J genes are TRBV7-9 and TRBJ2-1, with D possibly matching TRBD1 (5 bases). This CDR3 is 12 amino acids long. From germline, CDR1 is SEHNR and CDR2 FQNEAQ (reference sequence). With 5 bases removed from V and 5 bases from J, the gap between germline ends came to 7 bases. CDR3 in DNA: TGTGCCAGCAGCCCGGACAACAATGAGCAGTTCTTC. Its translation: CASSPDNNEQFF.

The genes are TRBV29-1 and TRBJ2-3, with D maybe TRBD1 (6 bases). The V gene's germline CDR1 is SQVTM and CDR2 ANQGSEA. With 7 bases removed from V and 5 bases from J, the gap between germline ends came to 16 bases. The CDR3 is 13 amino acids. CDR3 sequence (DNA): TGCAGCGACGGGACACCAGGAGGAGATACGCAGTATTTT. The encoded protein is CSDGTPGGDTQYF.

This clonotype occurred a few times. The chain combines TRBV20-1 with TRBJ2-7, with TRBD2 matching 8 bases. The ends lost 3 bases at V and 4 bases at J; junction bases unmatched: 5. The germline gives CDR1 DFQATT, CDR2 SNEGSKA (reference sequence). The CDR3 consists of 13 residues. The CDR3 protein is CSASGAGDYEQYV. The DNA for the CDR3 is TGCAGTGCTAGTGGAGCGGGAGATTACGAGCAGTACGTC.

The rearrangement uses TRBV21-1 and TRBJ2-6; the listed D gene, TRBD1, was not tested against the DNA. TRBV21-1 constitutes a pseudogene. The CDR3 has 18 residues. The CDR3 DNA reads TGTGCCAGCAACCGGACAGGGGACCGACTCTCTGGGGCCAACGTCCTGACTTTC. Its protein is CASNRTGDRLSGANVLTF.

V is TRBV20-1 and J is TRBJ2-5; D ambiguous. The germline V gene has CDR1 DFQATT and CDR2 SNEGSKA (reference sequence). Trimming left V 0 bases short and J 3 bases short, with 11 bases between. This CDR3 contains 14 residues. CDR3 residues: CSARDGRAEETQYF. CDR3 in DNA: TGCAGTGCTAGAGATGGAAGGGCCGAAGAGACCCAGTACTTC.

The chain joins TRBV20-1 to TRBJ1-2; possibly TRBD1 for D (6 bases). Germline V gives CDR1 DFQATT, CDR2 SNEGSKA (reference sequence). V lost 2 bases and J lost 8, with 18 bases in between. This CDR3 is 14 amino acids long. The CDR3 region is CSARLQTGPAGYTF. The CDR3 DNA reads TGCAGTGCTAGACTTCAGACAGGCCCCGCAGGCTACACCTTC.

This chain links TRBV5-1 with TRBJ2-1; TRBD2 agrees at 12 bases. After removal of 7 bases from V and 6 bases from J, the junction contained 8 bases not matched to a gene. This CDR3 is 15 amino acids long. Germline V lookup: CDR1 SGHRS, CDR2 YFSETQ. CDR3 residues: CASGPGLAGSNEQFF. CDR3 bases: TGCGCCAGCGGACCGGGACTAGCGGGTTCCAATGAGCAGTTCTTC.

J is TRBJ2-7 and V is TRBV20-1; D remains unclear. The germline V and J ends were trimmed by 3 bases and 3 bases, with 6 bases remaining between them. The CDR3 covers 11 residues. The germline V gene has CDR1 DFQATT and CDR2 SNEGSKA (reference sequence). The CDR3 reads CSARNNYEQYV. The CDR3 region has the DNA TGCAGTGCTAGGAACAACTACGAGCAGTACGTC.

The chain links TRBV7-8 to TRBJ1-2, with TRBD1 identical over 9 bases. V was pared by 2 bases and J by 7 bases, with 8 bases of the junction left unmatched. Germline V CDR1 and CDR2: SGHVS, FQNEAQ. The CDR3 is 15 amino acids. CDR3 residues: CASSLMDRGAIGYTF. In DNA form, the CDR3 reads TGTGCCAGCAGCTTAATGGACAGGGGCGCAATTGGCTACACCTTC.

The CDR3 nucleotides are TGCAGTGTCCCTGATAGTCGGGGTTTTGGGTATAATTCACCCCTCCACTTT. Translated: CSVPDSRGFGYNSPLHF. J is TRBJ1-6 and V is TRBV20-1, with D uncertain. V dropped 7 bases and J dropped 4 bases, with 23 bases sitting between them. The CDR3 spans 17 residues. Per germline, CDR1 DFQATT and CDR2 SNEGSKA (reference sequence).

This clonotype was seen a handful of times. V usage is TRBV12-3 or TRBV12-4 and J usage is TRBJ2-5; D assignment may be TRBD1 or TRBD2 (6 bases each). This CDR3 is built from 15 residues. Trimming pared 3 bases from V and 5 bases from J, leaving 16 bases between. The chain's CDR3 is CASSFVGGGMETQYF. The CDR3 DNA reads as TGTGCCAGCAGTTTCGTCGGGGGCGGGATGGAGACCCAGTACTTC.

A few counts support this clonotype. The V call is TRBV7-9, the J call TRBJ2-7, with 8 bases identical to TRBD1. This CDR3 is built from 16 residues. V dropped 6 bases and J dropped 0; count of bases not matched to a gene: 10. Germline CDR1 and CDR2: SEHNR and FQNEAQ (reference sequence). The CDR3 DNA is TGTGCCAGCAGTTTAACTGACAGGGGTGGCTCCTACGAGCAGTACGTC. Amino acids: CASSLTDRGGSYEQYV.

J is TRBJ1-4 and V is TRBV5-1, with 7 positions matching TRBD1. Germline CDR1 SGHRS, CDR2 YFSETQ. The junction had 13 bases not matched to a gene; V was cut back by 4 bases and J by 7 bases. This CDR3 is 16 amino acids long. The CDR3 DNA sequence: TGCGCCAGCAGCCCCCTGGTCGGGACAGCCACTGAAAAACTGTTTTTT. It codes for CASSPLVGTATEKLFF.

The chain has TRBV20-1 and TRBJ2-2; possibly TRBD1 for D (6 bases). CDR1 is DFQATT and CDR2 is SNEGSKA in the germline V gene (reference sequence). The CDR3 has 15 amino acids. The V end was cut by 0 bases, the J end by 5 bases, with 13 bases between. CDR3 amino acids: CSARDWDTGTGELFF. The CDR3 nucleotides read TGCAGTGCTAGAGATTGGGACACCGGGACCGGGGAGCTGTTTTTT.

In this sample, this clonotype turned up a few times. The rearrangement joins TRBV25-1 to TRBJ2-1; TRBD2 matches 7 bases. The germline V gene encodes CDR1 MGHDK and CDR2 SYGVNS. Unmatched junction bases numbered 12, after V lost 6 bases and J lost 4 bases. The CDR3 runs 16 residues. The CDR3 nucleotides read TGTGCCAGCAGGGGGGGGAAGGTAGCGGATTACAATGAGCAGTTCTTC. The encoded protein is CASRGGKVADYNEQFF.

This clonotype was detected ten times or more. The V call is TRBV5-1, the J call TRBJ1-1; D perhaps matches TRBD1 (6 bases). The CDR3 consists of 14 residues. Trimming pared 4 bases from V and 1 base from J, leaving 11 bases between. Germline values: CDR1 SGHRS, CDR2 YFSETQ. CDR3 sequence reads: CASSPLDRNTEAFF. In nucleotides, the CDR3 is TGCGCCAGCAGCCCCCTGGACAGGAACACTGAAGCTTTCTTT.

The V and J genes are TRBV18 and TRBJ2-3, with no clear D. Germline V gives CDR1 KGHSH, CDR2 LQKENI. CDR3 length: 11 amino acids. V was trimmed by 3 bases and J by 7 bases, leaving 5 bases between them. CDR3 sequence: CASSPKYTQYF. Written as DNA, the CDR3 is TGTGCCAGCTCACCGAAGTATACGCAGTATTTT.

Only a few counts were recorded for this clonotype. The chain couples TRBV27 to TRBJ2-1; D not resolved. The CDR3 extends over 14 amino acids. V gave up 6 bases and J gave up 0 bases, with 9 bases separating them. The germline CDR1 and CDR2 sequences are MNHEY and SMNVEV (reference sequence). The CDR3 reads CASSPMASYNEQFF. In DNA form, the CDR3 reads TGTGCCAGCAGCCCCATGGCCTCCTACAATGAGCAGTTCTTC.

V gene TRBV10-3 combines with J gene TRBJ1-1, with 10 bases that match TRBD1. The junction had 6 bases not matched to a gene; V was cut back by 3 bases and J by 11 bases. The CDR3 covers 13 residues. Germline V gene sequence: CDR1 ENHRY, CDR2 SYGVKD. The CDR3 loop reads CAISEGTGVRAFF. DNA for the CDR3: TGTGCCATCAGTGAAGGGACAGGGGTTAGGGCTTTCTTT.

This clonotype was counted many times. The chain employs TRBV7-6 and TRBJ2-5, with D hard to call. Trimming removed 2 bases at V and 1 base at J, with 2 bases between. The V gene's germline CDR1 is SGHVS and CDR2 FNYEAQ. The CDR3 sequence is 12 residues long. The CDR3 coding sequence is TGTGCCAGCAGCTTACCCCAAGAGACCCAGTACTTC. Its protein is CASSLPQETQYF.

At least ten counts were recorded for this clonotype. The chain uses TRBV29-1 and TRBJ2-3; D call uncertain. Per germline, CDR1 SQVTM and CDR2 ANQGSEA. V dropped 3 bases and J dropped 0 bases, with 10 bases sitting between them. CDR3 length: 14 residues. CDR3: CSVDAASSTDTQYF. The DNA of the CDR3 is TGCAGCGTTGATGCGGCCTCTAGCACAGATACGCAGTATTTT.

This clonotype has more than one count but fewer than ten. The J gene is TRBJ2-2, the V gene TRBV7-2; D is possibly TRBD2 (6 bases). This CDR3 has 14 amino acids. V lost 4 bases, J lost 4 bases, and 10 bases lay in between. Per the germline V gene, CDR1 is SGHTA and CDR2 is FQGNSA. CDR3: CASSWKAGTGELFF. The CDR3 DNA is TGTGCCAGCAGCTGGAAAGCGGGCACCGGGGAGCTGTTTTTT.

This clonotype occurred a few times. V is TRBV20-1 and J is TRBJ2-1, with 11 nucleotides matching TRBD2. The germline V gene encodes CDR1 DFQATT and CDR2 SNEGSKA (reference sequence). CDR3 length: 15 amino acids. With 0 bases clipped from V and 4 bases from J, the junction kept 2 bases outside the gene matches. CDR3 in DNA: TGCAGTGCTAGAGATAGCGGGAGGGTTTACAATGAGCAGTTCTTC. Its protein is CSARDSGRVYNEQFF.

The chain uses TRBV25-1 and TRBJ2-1; 7 positions match TRBD2. Per germline, CDR1 MGHDK and CDR2 SYGVNS. The CDR3 covers 15 residues. With 7 bases clipped from V and 7 bases from J, the junction kept 13 bases outside the gene matches. The CDR3 region is CASKGLAPRGNEQFF. CDR3 nucleotide sequence: TGTGCCAGCAAAGGTTTAGCGCCGCGGGGGAATGAGCAGTTCTTC.

This clonotype has only a few counts. The genes are TRBV29-1 and TRBJ2-1; 9 bases map to TRBD1. CDR3 length: 14 amino acids. The V gene's germline CDR1 is SQVTM and CDR2 ANQGSEA. Trimming removed 6 bases from V and 7 bases from J; junction bases left unmatched: 10. CDR3 region: CSVLSGQGENEQFF. DNA for the CDR3: TGCAGCGTCTTATCGGGACAGGGTGAAAATGAGCAGTTCTTC.

This clonotype was seen a single time. This CDR3 is CASSFGQGAETQYF. The CDR3 region has the DNA TGTGCCAGCAGTTTCGGGCAGGGGGCGGAGACCCAGTACTTC. The chain is built from TRBV12-3 or TRBV12-4 and TRBJ2-5; 8 bases map to TRBD1. The CDR3 totals 14 residues. The J segment lost 5 bases and the V segment lost 3 bases, leaving 5 bases of the junction unmatched.

This clonotype turned up a few times. The V call is TRBV20-1, the J call TRBJ2-7; 13 bases agree with TRBD2. J lost 1 base, V lost 4 bases, and 7 bases had no gene match. CDR1 DFQATT and CDR2 SNEGSKA come from the germline V gene (reference sequence). The CDR3 runs to 16 residues. The CDR3 DNA is TGCAGTGCTATCGGACTAGCGGGAGTTGGGTCCTACGAGCAGTACGTC. Residues: CSAIGLAGVGSYEQYV.

This clonotype appeared many times. V gene TRBV3-1 combines with J gene TRBJ1-5, with a weak D call TRBD1 (6 bases). The CDR3 covers 14 residues. Germline values: CDR1 LGHDT, CDR2 YNNKEL (reference sequence). With 3 bases removed from V and 4 bases from J, the gap between germline ends came to 10 bases. The CDR3 DNA is TGTGCCAGCAGCCATCGGGGGCTGAATCAGCCCCAGCATTTT. Translating gives CASSHRGLNQPQHF.

The CDR3 here is CSARDGTSGYNEQFF. Written as DNA, the CDR3 is TGCAGTGCTAGAGATGGTACTAGCGGCTACAATGAGCAGTTCTTC. The rearrangement joins TRBV20-1 to TRBJ2-1; 8 nucleotides agree with TRBD2. Trimming removed 0 bases from V and 3 bases from J; junction bases left unmatched: 4. The CDR3 consists of 15 residues. Germline CDR1 DFQATT, CDR2 SNEGSKA (reference sequence).

The table lists this clonotype with a few counts. The chain combines TRBV5-1 with TRBJ2-7; 7 bases are shared with TRBD1. V was clipped by 4 bases and J by 0 bases; unmatched bases: 7. The CDR3 runs to 15 residues. In germline, CDR1 is SGHRS, CDR2 YFSETQ. CDR3 protein: CASSPTGLASYEQYV. CDR3 coding DNA: TGCGCCAGCAGCCCGACAGGGTTGGCCTCCTACGAGCAGTACGTC.